The 18 T cell receptor beta chains listed next were all sequenced from one sample in a study of CD8+ T cells in alopecia areata. Treatment defined: oral pan-JAK inhibitor, 5-10 mg twice daily. cDNA prepared by RNA extraction and subsequent reverse transcription served as the template for sequencing. TCRdb's table, derived via immunoSEQ multiplex PCR, lists solely in-frame clones and lacks some. The table includes some 200,000 clones, 60% to 70% detected once. Source: CD4+ T cells sorted from blood, taken at week 4, from a patient treated with tofacitinib. The source is a human donor with alopecia areata.

The chain links TRBV12-5 to TRBJ1-1; TRBD1 might be the D (5 bases). Deletions cut 1 base from V and 6 bases from J, with 15 bases between. The CDR3 length is 15 residues. Per the germline V gene, CDR1 is LGHNT and CDR2 is FRNRAP. CDR3 nucleotides: TGTGCTAGTGGTTTGGAGGGACTCCATAGGGCTGAAGCTTTCTTT. Encoded protein: CASGLEGLHRAEAFF.

V gene TRBV9 combines with J gene TRBJ1-2, with 10 bases fitting TRBD1. Losses at the gene ends were 0 bases for V and 6 bases for J; bases not matched to a gene: 11. In germline, CDR1 is SGDLS, CDR2 YYNGEE. The length of the CDR3 is 17 residues. The CDR3 DNA sequence: TGTGCCAGCAGCGTAGAAGTCTGGGGACAGGGGTCGGATGGCTACACCTTC. This encodes CASSVEVWGQGSDGYTF.

This rearrangement joins TRBV29-1 to TRBJ2-3, with 9 bases lining up with TRBD2. Germline values: CDR1 SQVTM, CDR2 ANQGSEA. J was trimmed by 0 bases and V by 4 bases; bases with no gene match: 11. The CDR3 sequence is 17 residues long. For the CDR3, the DNA is TGCAGCGTTGGGCCCTGGGCTAGCGGGGCTAGCACAGATACGCAGTATTTT. Amino acid sequence: CSVGPWASGASTDTQYF.

The chain uses TRBV5-4 and TRBJ2-7; D uncertain. Germline-derived CDR1 and CDR2 are SGHNT and YYREEE (reference sequence). Deletions cut 2 bases from V and 5 bases from J, with 17 bases between. The CDR3 runs 15 residues. CDR3 amino acids: CASSFPGPGDDEQYF. Here the CDR3 DNA reads TGTGCCAGCAGCTTCCCCGGGCCGGGTGACGACGAGCAGTACTTC.

The rearrangement uses TRBV29-1 and TRBJ2-7; 14 positions match TRBD2. J gave up 5 bases and V 3 bases, and 9 bases lay outside the gene matches. This CDR3 region has 16 residues. CDR1 is SQVTM and CDR2 is ANQGSEA in the germline V gene. The CDR3 DNA sequence: TGCAGCGTTGATATGGGGACTAGCGGGGGTTTGAACGAGCAGTACTTC. Translated: CSVDMGTSGGLNEQYF.

There are a few counts of this clone. The chain couples TRBV29-1 to TRBJ1-1; D might be TRBD1 (5 bases). This CDR3 is built from 13 residues. Germline V gene data show CDR1 as SQVTM and CDR2 as ANQGSEA. The V and J ends lost 5 bases and 2 bases respectively, with 12 bases between them. This CDR3 reads CSVLRQLNTEAFF. DNA for the CDR3: TGCAGCGTTCTGAGACAGCTTAACACTGAAGCTTTCTTT.

The rearrangement uses TRBV7-9 and TRBJ2-3; D is unclear. The CDR3 runs 13 residues. Germline V gene data show CDR1 as SEHNR and CDR2 as FQNEAQ (reference sequence). V lost 2 bases to trimming and J lost 9 bases, with 12 bases between them. The CDR3 sequence: CASSLLVSGTQYF. As DNA, the CDR3 is TGTGCCAGCAGCTTATTAGTCTCAGGAACGCAGTATTTT.

This clone turned up a few times. The chain carries TRBV2 and TRBJ2-3; 11 bases align to TRBD2. Germline CDR1 reads SNHLY; CDR2 reads FYNNEI. The CDR3 covers 16 residues. V shed 8 bases and J 2 bases; nucleotides not matched to a gene: 9. The CDR3: CASGGTSGRFTDTQYF. CDR3 nucleotides: TGTGCCAGCGGTGGGACTAGCGGCCGTTTCACAGATACGCAGTATTTT.

The CDR3 DNA follows: TGTGCCAGCAGCTTGGAGGGACTAGGAAACACCGGGGAGCTGTTTTTT. This codes for CASSLEGLGNTGELFF. The chain couples TRBV7-8 to TRBJ2-2, with 8 bases lining up with TRBD2. The germline V gene has CDR1 SGHVS and CDR2 FQNEAQ. This CDR3 region has 16 residues. The V gene end was trimmed by 3 bases and the J gene end by 2 bases; junction bases not matched to a gene: 5.

The chain couples TRBV5-1 to TRBJ1-1, with D possibly matching TRBD1 (5 bases). CDR1 is SGHRS and CDR2 is YFSETQ in the germline V gene. This CDR3 has 14 amino acids. Trimming cost V 3 bases and J 3 bases, with 12 bases left between them. For the CDR3, the DNA is TGCGCCAGCAGCTCCTCAGGGAGTTACACTGAAGCTTTCTTT. It encodes CASSSSGSYTEAFF.

This chain connects TRBV7-8 to TRBJ2-7; D gene uncertain. The V end lost 4 bases, the J end lost 7 bases, and 11 bases lay between the germline ends. This CDR3 spans 12 amino acids. The germline gives CDR1 SGHVS, CDR2 FQNEAQ. The CDR3 DNA sequence: TGTGCCAGCAGCTCCTCTGTCGGAGAGCAGTACTTC. Encoded protein: CASSSSVGEQYF.

The chain uses TRBV29-1 and TRBJ2-7; the D gene is possibly TRBD1 (6 bases). This CDR3 has 12 amino acids. V lost 7 bases, J lost 0 bases, and 10 bases lay in between. Germline V gene lookup returns CDR1 SQVTM and CDR2 ANQGSEA. The DNA for the CDR3 is TGCAGCGGTGCGACAGGCTCCTACGAGCAGTACTTC. This gives the protein CSGATGSYEQYF.

This clone has just a few counts. The chain joins TRBV28 to TRBJ2-7, with D perhaps assigned TRBD1 or TRBD2 (6 bases each). Germline V gives CDR1 MDHEN, CDR2 SYDVKM. The CDR3 spans 12 residues. Trimming took off 6 bases at V and 5 bases at J, with 11 bases between the two ends. CDR3 loop: CASSSGGDEQYF. CDR3 DNA: TGTGCCAGCAGCTCCGGGGGCGACGAGCAGTACTTC.

The V call is TRBV2, the J call TRBJ2-5, with D hard to call. This CDR3 spans 13 amino acids. V lost 8 bases, J lost 2 bases, and 12 bases lay in between. CDR1 is SNHLY and CDR2 is FYNNEI in the germline V gene. This chain's CDR3 is CASRPDRQETQYF. CDR3 DNA: TGTGCCAGCCGACCCGACCGACAAGAGACCCAGTACTTC.

This clone was seen more than once but under ten times. The rearrangement joins TRBV11-1 to TRBJ2-7; D uncertain. CDR1 SGHAT and CDR2 FQDESV come from the germline V gene (reference sequence). Trimming shortened V by 3 bases and J by 3 bases, and 9 bases separated the two germline ends. The CDR3 totals 13 residues. In DNA, the CDR3 is TGTGCCAGCAGCTTCGACCGCAACTACGAGCAGTACTTC. It yields the protein CASSFDRNYEQYF. The full variable domain, with the rest looked up from reference TRBV11-1 and TRBJ2-7, is EAEVAQSPRYKITEKSQAVAFWCDPISGHATLYWYRQILGQGPELLVQFQDESVVDDSQLPKDRFSAERLKGVDSTLKIQPAELGDSAMYLCASSFDRNYEQYFGPGTRLTVT.

The chain recombines TRBV2 with TRBJ1-5; TRBD1 matches at 7 bases. The CDR3 contains 14 residues. The V gene's germline CDR1 is SNHLY and CDR2 FYNNEI. V dropped 8 bases and J dropped 5; count of bases not matched to a gene: 9. The CDR3 loop is CASLGLQGHQPQHF. In nucleotides, the CDR3 is TGTGCCAGCTTAGGGTTACAGGGGCATCAGCCCCAGCATTTT. Full variable domain (outside the CDR3, taken from reference TRBV2 and TRBJ1-5): EPEVTQTPSHQVTQMGQEVILRCVPISNHLYFYWYRQILGQKVEFLVSFYNNEISEKSEIFDDQFSVERPDGSNFTLKIRSTKLEDSAMYFCASLGLQGHQPQHFGDGTRLSIL.

CDR3 region: CAWSRRDSQPQHF. The DNA for the CDR3 is TGTGCCTGGAGTCGGAGGGATAGTCAGCCCCAGCATTTT. The chain couples TRBV30 to TRBJ1-5; D ambiguous. The CDR3 has 13 amino acids. In germline, CDR1 is GTSNPN, CDR2 SVGIG (reference sequence). Between the trimmed V and J ends, which lost 2 bases and 6 bases, there was a span of 11 bases. The full variable domain, in which reference TRBV30 and TRBJ1-5 provide the parts outside the CDR3, is SQTIHQWPATLVQPVGSPLSLECTVEGTSNPNLYWYRQAAGRGLQLLFYSVGIGQISSEVPQNLSASRPQDRQFILSSKKLLLSDSGFYLCAWSRRDSQPQHFGDGTRLSIL.

This sequence joins TRBV11-2 and TRBJ1-6, with D unresolved. Germline V lookup: CDR1 SGHAT, CDR2 FQNNGV. The CDR3 has 16 amino acids. V dropped 1 base and J dropped 0 bases, with 7 bases sitting between them. CDR3 amino acids: CASSLVASSYNSPLHF. The CDR3 nucleotides read TGTGCCAGCAGCTTAGTAGCAAGCTCCTATAATTCACCCCTCCACTTT. The whole variable domain, filled in from reference TRBV11-2 and TRBJ1-6, reads EAGVAQSPRYKIIEKRQSVAFWCNPISGHATLYWYQQILGQGPKLLIQFQNNGVVDDSQLPKDRFSAERLKGVDSTLKIQPAKLEDSAVYLCASSLVASSYNSPLHFGNGTRLTVT.